The sequence of this TCR beta chain was determined in a study of blood T cell repertoires in COVID-19. For the study at large: There were acute and convalescent COVID-19 samples, and they came from the United States, Italy and Spain. From T cells, B-cell-depleted T cells, or PBMCs came the material, which was cDNA or gDNA.

This clone was counted between two and nine times. Original handling: Researchers report that nucleated cell counts were estimated from reference gene primer amplification. TCRdb keeps only in-frame clones here, not all; method: immunoSEQ multiplex PCR. V, J and clone size are taken as reported in that table, and D and trimming were inferred from the DNA itself. Here the sample spans tens of thousands of clones, approximately 78% being singletons. CDR1 and CDR2 from the germline V gene are WNHNN and SYGVQD (reference sequence). V was trimmed by 6 bases and J by 0 bases, leaving 11 bases between them. The CDR3 runs 14 residues.

The chain uses TRBV10-1 and TRBJ1-1; D may be TRBD1 (5 bases). Sequencing input: peripheral blood. This TCR derives from a human donor in a cohort sampled during active COVID-19. This CDR3 is CASSATGLNTEAFF. CDR3 sequence (DNA): TGCGCCAGCAGCGCTACAGGACTGAACACTGAAGCTTTCTTT.